Listed below are T cell receptor beta chains from one sample, sequenced in a study of early T cells in non-severe SARS-CoV-2 infection. TCRdb called the 5' RACE reads again in MiXCR, with one record for every CDR3 protein. The repertoire holds about 83,000 distinct CDR3 sequences, more than 9% seen once, with 6.5% to 9% in the top ten. The sequenced sample was whole blood, obtained at baseline. The source of these receptors is an adult who was a healthcare worker with PCR-confirmed SARS-CoV-2 infection or an uninfected control (not recorded which). CDR3s include the opening cysteine and the closing phenylalanine or tryptophan. A D gene is named only where the DNA matches it firmly. A row's size may be missing; if present it is once, few, many or a size class.

CDR3nt | CDR3aa | abundance | j_gene | v_gene | d_gene
TGTGCCAGCGGAGCGGGAGCCCTGACCGGGGAGCTGTTTTTT | CASGAGALTGELFF | many | TRBJ2-2 | TRBV2 | TRBD2
TGTGCCTGGAGTCCAGGGGGGAAGCAGCCCCAGCATTTT | CAWSPGGKQPQHF | few | TRBJ1-5 | TRBV30 | TRBD1
TGTGCCAGCAGTTTATCAAGACAGGGAAATCAGCCCCAGCATTTT | CASSLSRQGNQPQHF | NA | TRBJ1-5 | TRBV12-3/TRBV12-4 | TRBD1
TGTGCCAGCAGTTTAGGTGGGGCAGGGAGCCAGCCCCAGCATTTT | CASSLGGAGSQPQHF | few | TRBJ1-5 | TRBV28 | NA
TGTGCCAGCTCACGGACAGCGAGCACAGATACGCAGTATTTT | CASSRTASTDTQYF | few | TRBJ2-3 | TRBV18 | NA
TGTGCCAGCAGCTACCGGGACTACGACAATGAGCAGTTCTTC | CASSYRDYDNEQFF | few | TRBJ2-1 | TRBV7-8 | TRBD2
TGTGCCAGCTTCGAGGCTAGCTCTGGAAACACCATATATTTT | CASFEASSGNTIYF | few | TRBJ1-3 | TRBV7-9 | NA
TGTGCCAGCAGCTCGTCAGGTCCTGGAAACACCATATATTTT | CASSSSGPGNTIYF | NA | TRBJ1-3 | TRBV11-2 | NA
TGCGCCAGCAGCTCCGAGATGACAGCAATGAACACTGAAGCTTTCTTT | CASSSEMTAMNTEAFF | many | TRBJ1-1 | TRBV5-1 | NA
TGTGCCAGCGGGGGACAGGGGCCCTACGAGCAGTACTTC | CASGGQGPYEQYF | many | TRBJ2-7 | TRBV2 | TRBD1
TGTGCCAGCAGCCTCCCGACTAGCCAAAATGAGCAGTTCTTC | CASSLPTSQNEQFF | NA | TRBJ2-1 | TRBV7-2 | TRBD2
TGCAGTGCCCATCAAAATGGGAGAAACATTCAGTACTTC | CSAHQNGRNIQYF | many | TRBJ2-4 | TRBV20-1 | NA
TGTGCAAGTCGCTTGCCTGGCGCGGATACGCAGTATTTT | CASRLPGADTQYF | few | TRBJ2-3 | TRBV12-2 | NA
TGTGCCAGCAGTGCGGGCCGCGAGTGGGAGCAGTACTTC | CASSAGREWEQYF | many | TRBJ2-7 | TRBV25-1 | NA
TGTGCCGCTCTTGTCCAGGGGAATGCAGATACGCAGTATTTT | CAALVQGNADTQYF | many | TRBJ2-3 | TRBV30 | NA
TGTGCCAGCAGTTTACCGGGACTAGCGGCCCTTACAGATACGCAGTATTTT | CASSLPGLAALTDTQYF | many | TRBJ2-3 | TRBV12-3/TRBV12-4 | TRBD2
TGTGCCAGCATACAGAACTACGAGCAGTACTTC | CASIQNYEQYF | few | TRBJ2-7 | TRBV6-1 | NA
TGTGCCAGCAGTTTAGTGTTTGCGGACGTAGCCAAAAACATTCAGTACTTC | CASSLVFADVAKNIQYF | many | TRBJ2-4 | TRBV28 | NA
TGTGCCAGCAGCCGCACAGGGGGCGCCGGCCAGCCCCAGCATTTT | CASSRTGGAGQPQHF | few | TRBJ1-5 | TRBV28 | TRBD1
TGTGCCAGCAGCTTAAACCCTGGGGTCGACTACGAGCAGTACTTC | CASSLNPGVDYEQYF | many | TRBJ2-7 | TRBV7-3 | NA
TGCAGTGCAGCCGGGACTAGCGGGAGGACAGATACGCAGTATTTT | CSAAGTSGRTDTQYF | few | TRBJ2-3 | TRBV20-1 | TRBD2
TGTGCCAGCAGCCCTCCTAGCGGTACACCCAGGGCGCCCCAGTACTTC | CASSPPSGTPRAPQYF | NA | TRBJ2-5 | TRBV28 | TRBD2
TGTGCCAGCAGTTCACGGACTAGCGGGTCCTTCTATCGCACAGATACGCAGTATTTT | CASSSRTSGSFYRTDTQYF | few | TRBJ2-3 | TRBV27 | TRBD2
TGTGCCAGCAGCGATTATAGCGGGGTTGGCAATGAGCAGTTCTTC | CASSDYSGVGNEQFF | NA | TRBJ2-1 | TRBV9 | TRBD2
TGCAGTGCTGGGACGGGGACAAACTATGGCTACACCTTC | CSAGTGTNYGYTF | few | TRBJ1-2 | TRBV20-1 | NA
TGTGCCAGCAGTGACCCGGCTAGCGGGAGGGACCTCCGATACAATGAGCAGTTCTTC | CASSDPASGRDLRYNEQFF | many | TRBJ2-1 | TRBV6-1 | TRBD2
TGTGCCAGCAGAAGGGGGAGACTAGCGGGAGTCAATGAGCAGTTCTTC | CASRRGRLAGVNEQFF | few | TRBJ2-1 | TRBV12-3/TRBV12-4 | TRBD2
TGTGCCAGCAGCCAAGCGTTGCAGGGACTGTACCAAGAGACCCAGTACTTC | CASSQALQGLYQETQYF | few | TRBJ2-5 | TRBV3-1 | NA
TGTGCCAGCAGCTCCGGACTAGCGGTCACAGATACGCAGTATTTT | CASSSGLAVTDTQYF | many | TRBJ2-3 | TRBV7-9 | TRBD2
TGCAGTGCTAGAGATCAGGGGACTAGCGGGTACAATGAGCAGTTCTTC | CSARDQGTSGYNEQFF | many | TRBJ2-1 | TRBV20-1 | TRBD2